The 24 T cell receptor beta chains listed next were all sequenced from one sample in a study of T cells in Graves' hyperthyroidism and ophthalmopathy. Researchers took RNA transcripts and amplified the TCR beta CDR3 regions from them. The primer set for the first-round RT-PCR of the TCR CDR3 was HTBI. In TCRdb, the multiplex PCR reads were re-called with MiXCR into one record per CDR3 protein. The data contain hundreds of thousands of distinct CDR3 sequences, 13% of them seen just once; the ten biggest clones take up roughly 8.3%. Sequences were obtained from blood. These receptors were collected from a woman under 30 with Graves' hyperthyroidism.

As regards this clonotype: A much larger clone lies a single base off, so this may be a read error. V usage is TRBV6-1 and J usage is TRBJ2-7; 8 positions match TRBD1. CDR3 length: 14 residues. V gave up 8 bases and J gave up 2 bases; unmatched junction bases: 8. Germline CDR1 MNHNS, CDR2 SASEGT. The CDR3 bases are TGTGCCAGCCGCCCGGACAGGGAGGCCTACGAGCAGTACTTC. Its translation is CASRPDREAYEQYF.

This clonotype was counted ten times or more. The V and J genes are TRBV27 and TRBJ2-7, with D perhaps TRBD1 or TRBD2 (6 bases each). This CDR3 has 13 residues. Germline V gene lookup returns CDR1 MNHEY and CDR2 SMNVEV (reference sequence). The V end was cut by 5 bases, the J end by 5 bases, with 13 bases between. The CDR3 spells CASSLPGGHEQYF. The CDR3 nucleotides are TGTGCCAGCAGTCTCCCCGGGGGCCACGAGCAGTACTTC.

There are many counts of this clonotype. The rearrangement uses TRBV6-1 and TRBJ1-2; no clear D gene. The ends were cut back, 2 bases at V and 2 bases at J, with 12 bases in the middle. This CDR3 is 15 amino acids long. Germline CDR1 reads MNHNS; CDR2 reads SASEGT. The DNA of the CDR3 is TGTGCCAGCAGTGAAAGTTTGACCAGAAACTATGGCTACACCTTC. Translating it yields CASSESLTRNYGYTF.

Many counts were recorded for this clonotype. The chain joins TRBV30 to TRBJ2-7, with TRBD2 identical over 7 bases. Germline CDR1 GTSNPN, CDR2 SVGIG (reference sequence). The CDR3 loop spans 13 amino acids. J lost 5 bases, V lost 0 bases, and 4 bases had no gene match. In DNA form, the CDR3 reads TGTGCCTGGAGTGTCGGGAGGTCCCACGAGCAGTACTTC. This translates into CAWSVGRSHEQYF.

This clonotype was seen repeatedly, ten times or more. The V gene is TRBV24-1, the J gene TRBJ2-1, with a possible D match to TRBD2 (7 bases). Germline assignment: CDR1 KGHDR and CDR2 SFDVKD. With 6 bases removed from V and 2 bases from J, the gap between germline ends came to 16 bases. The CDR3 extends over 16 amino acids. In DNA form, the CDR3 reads TGTGCCACCAGTCTTCATGGGCGGGGGCCCTACAATGAGCAGTTCTTC. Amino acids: CATSLHGRGPYNEQFF.

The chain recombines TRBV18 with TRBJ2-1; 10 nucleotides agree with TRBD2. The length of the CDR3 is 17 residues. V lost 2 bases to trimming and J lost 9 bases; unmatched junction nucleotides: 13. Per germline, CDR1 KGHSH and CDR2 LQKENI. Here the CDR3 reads CASSPNDWTSGGGEQFF. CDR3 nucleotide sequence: TGTGCCAGCTCACCAAATGACTGGACTAGCGGTGGTGGTGAGCAGTTCTTC.

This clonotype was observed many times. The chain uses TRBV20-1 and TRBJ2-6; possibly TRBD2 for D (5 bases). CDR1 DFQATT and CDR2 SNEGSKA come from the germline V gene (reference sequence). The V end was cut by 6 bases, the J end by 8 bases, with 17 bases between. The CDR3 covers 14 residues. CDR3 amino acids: CSAPPSPGTNVLTF. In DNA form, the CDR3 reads TGCAGTGCCCCTCCAAGCCCCGGGACCAACGTCCTGACTTTC.

CDR3 amino acids: CASSPVSGGSEQYF. CDR3 sequence (DNA): TGTGCCAGCAGCCCAGTTAGCGGGGGGAGCGAGCAGTACTTC. V and J are TRBV11-3 and TRBJ2-7; 10 positions agree with TRBD2. From germline, CDR1 is SGHNT and CDR2 YENEEA. V shed 5 bases, J shed 6 bases, and the junction held 7 bases outside the gene matches. CDR3 size: 14 residues.

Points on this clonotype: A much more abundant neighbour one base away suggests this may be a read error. The CDR3 DNA reads as TGTGCCAGCAGCCCCCCCGGGGGGTCCCAGCTCCAGCATTTT. Translation gives CASSPPGGSQLQHF. This sequence joins TRBV7-9 and TRBJ1-5; a weak D match, TRBD1 (5 bases). Germline CDR1 and CDR2: SEHNR and FQNEAQ (reference sequence). This CDR3 is 14 amino acids long.

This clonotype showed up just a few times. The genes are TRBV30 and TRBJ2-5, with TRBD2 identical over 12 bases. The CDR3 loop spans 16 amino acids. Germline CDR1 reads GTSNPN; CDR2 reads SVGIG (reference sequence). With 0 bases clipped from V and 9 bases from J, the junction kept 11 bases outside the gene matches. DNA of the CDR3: TGTGCCTGGAGTGTCCTCTGGACTAGCGGGGTGGAGGCCCAGTACTTC. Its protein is CAWSVLWTSGVEAQYF.

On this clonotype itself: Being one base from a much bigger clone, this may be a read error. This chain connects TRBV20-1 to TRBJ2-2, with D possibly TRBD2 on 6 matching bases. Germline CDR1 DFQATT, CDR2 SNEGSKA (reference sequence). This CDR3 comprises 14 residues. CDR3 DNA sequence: TGCAGTGCTCGGAGGGACGGGGCCACCTGGGAGCTGTTTTTT. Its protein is CSARRDGATWELFF.

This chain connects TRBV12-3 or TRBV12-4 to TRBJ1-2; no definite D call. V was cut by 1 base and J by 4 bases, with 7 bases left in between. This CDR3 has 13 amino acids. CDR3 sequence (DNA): TGTGCCAGCAGTTTAGTGGGTCCCTATGGCTACACCTTC. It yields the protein CASSLVGPYGYTF.

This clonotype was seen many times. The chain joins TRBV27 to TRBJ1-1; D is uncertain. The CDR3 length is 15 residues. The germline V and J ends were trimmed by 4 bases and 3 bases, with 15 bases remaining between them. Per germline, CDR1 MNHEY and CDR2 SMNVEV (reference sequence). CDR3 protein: CASSSDPQYHTEAFF. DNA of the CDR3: TGTGCCAGCAGTTCCGACCCCCAGTACCACACTGAAGCTTTCTTT.

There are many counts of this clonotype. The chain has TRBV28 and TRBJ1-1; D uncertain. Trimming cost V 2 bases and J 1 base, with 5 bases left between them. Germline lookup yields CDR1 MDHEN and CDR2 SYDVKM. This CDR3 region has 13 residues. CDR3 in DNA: TGTGCCAGCAGTTTAATGCAGAACACTGAAGCTTTCTTT. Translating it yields CASSLMQNTEAFF.

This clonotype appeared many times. DNA for the CDR3: TGTGCCAGCTCACCGGCCGTGGGGACCGCCTCCTACGAGCAGTACTTC. Amino acid sequence: CASSPAVGTASYEQYF. The V call is TRBV18, the J call TRBJ2-7, with D perhaps matching TRBD1 or TRBD2 (5 bases each). The CDR3 is 16 amino acids. Germline V gene lookup returns CDR1 KGHSH and CDR2 LQKENI. Trimming took off 3 bases at V and 0 bases at J, with 15 bases between the two ends.

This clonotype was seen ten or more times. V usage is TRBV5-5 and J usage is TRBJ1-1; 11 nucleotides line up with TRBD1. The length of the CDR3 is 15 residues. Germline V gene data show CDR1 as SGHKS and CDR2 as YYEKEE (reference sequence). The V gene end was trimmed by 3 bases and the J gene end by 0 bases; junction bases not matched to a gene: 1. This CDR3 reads CASSWTGGVNTEAFF. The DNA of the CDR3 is TGTGCCAGCAGCTGGACAGGGGGCGTGAACACTGAAGCTTTCTTT.

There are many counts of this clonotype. CDR3 residues: CASSQEGTGLITEAFF. DNA for the CDR3: TGCGCCAGCAGCCAAGAGGGGACAGGGTTGATAACTGAAGCTTTCTTT. The rearrangement uses TRBV4-1 and TRBJ1-1, with 9 bases fitting TRBD1. Germline CDR1 MGHRA, CDR2 YSYEKL. This CDR3 is built from 16 residues. The trim removed 0 bases at V and 5 bases at J, leaving 7 bases unmatched.

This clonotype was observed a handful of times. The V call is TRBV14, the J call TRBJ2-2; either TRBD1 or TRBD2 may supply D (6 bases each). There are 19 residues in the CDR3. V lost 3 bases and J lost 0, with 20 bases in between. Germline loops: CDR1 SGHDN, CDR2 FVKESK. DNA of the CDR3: TGTGCCAGCAGCCATGCCCTGGGGGGCGGACCTCCGAACACCGGGGAGCTGTTTTTT. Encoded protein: CASSHALGGGPPNTGELFF. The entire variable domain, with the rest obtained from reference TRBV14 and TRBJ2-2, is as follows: EAGVTQFPSHSVIEKGQTVTLRCDPISGHDNLYWYRRVMGKEIKFLLHFVKESKQDESGMPNNRFLAERTGGTYSTLKVQPAELEDSGVYFCASSHALGGGPPNTGELFFGEGSRLTVL.

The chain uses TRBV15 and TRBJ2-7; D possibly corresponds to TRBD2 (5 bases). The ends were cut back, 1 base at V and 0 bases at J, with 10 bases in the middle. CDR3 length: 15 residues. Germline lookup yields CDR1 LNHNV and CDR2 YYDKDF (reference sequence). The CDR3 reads CATSRVAGDSYEQYF. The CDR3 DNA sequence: TGTGCCACCAGCAGAGTTGCGGGCGACTCCTACGAGCAGTACTTC.

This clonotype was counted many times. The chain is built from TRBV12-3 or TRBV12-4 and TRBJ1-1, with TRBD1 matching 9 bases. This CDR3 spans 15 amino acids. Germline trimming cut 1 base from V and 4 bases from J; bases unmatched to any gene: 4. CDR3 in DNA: TGTGCCAGCAGTTTAGTACAGGGGGCGGGCACTGAAGCTTTCTTT. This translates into CASSLVQGAGTEAFF.

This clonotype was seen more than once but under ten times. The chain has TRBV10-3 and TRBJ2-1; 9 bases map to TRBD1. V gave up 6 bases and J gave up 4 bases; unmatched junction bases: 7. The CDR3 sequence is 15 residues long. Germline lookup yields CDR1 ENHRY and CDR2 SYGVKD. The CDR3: CAISPGQGKYNEQFF. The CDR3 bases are TGTGCCATCAGCCCGGGACAGGGAAAATACAATGAGCAGTTCTTC.

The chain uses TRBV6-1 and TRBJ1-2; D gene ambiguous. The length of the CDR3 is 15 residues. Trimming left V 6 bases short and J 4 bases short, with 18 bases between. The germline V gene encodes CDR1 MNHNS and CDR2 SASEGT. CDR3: CASRAVSGNAYGYTF. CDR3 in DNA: TGTGCCAGCAGAGCCGTTTCAGGAAACGCCTATGGCTACACCTTC.

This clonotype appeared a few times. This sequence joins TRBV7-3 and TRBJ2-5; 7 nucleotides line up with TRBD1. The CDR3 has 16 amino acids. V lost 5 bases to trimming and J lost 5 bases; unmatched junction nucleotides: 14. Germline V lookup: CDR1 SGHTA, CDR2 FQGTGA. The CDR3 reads CASSQDRAGGGETQYF. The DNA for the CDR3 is TGTGCCAGCAGCCAAGACAGGGCGGGCGGAGGCGAGACCCAGTACTTC.

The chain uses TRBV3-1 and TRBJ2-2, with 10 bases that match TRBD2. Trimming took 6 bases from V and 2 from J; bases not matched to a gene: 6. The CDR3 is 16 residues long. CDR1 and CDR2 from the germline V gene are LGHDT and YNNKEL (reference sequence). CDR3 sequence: CASRRTSGVNTGELFF. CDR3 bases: TGTGCCAGCAGAAGGACTAGCGGAGTCAACACCGGGGAGCTGTTTTTT.